One sample yielded the 5 T cell receptor beta chains listed below, sequenced in a study of T cell responses to AZD1222 COVID-19 vaccine. The data were produced by immunoSEQ multiplex PCR, yet TCRdb's version contains in-frame clones alone and is incomplete. The table shows tens of thousands of clones, with around 81% occurring only once. The input for sequencing was peripheral blood, taken 28 days after the second AZD1222 dose. Receptor source: an adult who received the AZD1222 COVID-19 vaccine.

This rearrangement joins TRBV28 to TRBJ1-6; no firm D call. Per germline, CDR1 MDHEN and CDR2 SYDVKM. V dropped 1 base and J dropped 9 bases, with 10 bases sitting between them. The CDR3 consists of 14 residues. This chain's CDR3 is CASSLLIEGSPLHF. The CDR3, as DNA: TGTGCCAGCAGTTTATTAATTGAAGGTTCACCCCTCCACTTT.

A note on this clone: The sample holds other DNA sequences that translate to the same CDR3. The chain couples TRBV28 to TRBJ2-5; TRBD1 might be the D (6 bases). Per germline, CDR1 MDHEN and CDR2 SYDVKM. V was pared by 5 bases and J by 1 base, with 14 bases between. This CDR3 has 15 residues. This chain's CDR3 is CASSESGGRQETQYF. The CDR3 DNA is TGTGCCAGCAGTGAAAGTGGGGGCCGCCAAGAGACCCAGTACTTC. Full variable domain (rest looked up from reference TRBV28 and TRBJ2-5): DVKVTQSSRYLVKRTGEKVFLECVQDMDHENMFWYRQDPGLGLRLIYFSYDVKMKEKGDIPEGYSVSREKKERFSLILESASTNQTSMYLCASSESGGRQETQYFGPGTRLLVL.

This chain joins TRBV2 and TRBJ1-5; D not resolved. Between the trimmed V and J ends, which lost 3 bases and 5 bases, there was a span of 5 bases. CDR3 size: 12 residues. CDR1 and CDR2 (germline): SNHLY, FYNNEI. CDR3 protein: CASSDGDQPQHF. The CDR3 bases are TGTGCCAGCAGTGATGGTGATCAGCCCCAGCATTTT.

The V gene is TRBV30, the J gene TRBJ1-4, with D unclear. Germline values: CDR1 GTSNPN, CDR2 SVGIG (reference sequence). This CDR3 is built from 14 residues. Trimming removed 2 bases from V and 7 bases from J, with 14 bases in between. The CDR3 region has the DNA TGTGCCTGGAGTAACGCGAACCCAGGTGAAAAACTGTTTTTT. Its translation is CAWSNANPGEKLFF.

This sequence joins TRBV10-3 and TRBJ2-3; 9 nucleotides align to TRBD2. The CDR3 length is 16 residues. Germline V lookup: CDR1 ENHRY, CDR2 SYGVKD. Trimming cost V 4 bases and J 0 bases; bases outside gene matches: 5. The CDR3 spells CAISGRAGGSTDTQYF. The CDR3 DNA reads as TGTGCCATCAGTGGGAGAGCGGGAGGAAGCACAGATACGCAGTATTTT.